Listed below are T cell receptor beta chains from one sample, sequenced in a study of shared clonotypes between healthy human individuals. The data were produced by immunoSEQ multiplex PCR, yet TCRdb's version contains in-frame clones alone and is incomplete. The sample has approximately 620,000 clones; about 97% are singletons. The sequencing input was naive CD4+ T cells sorted from blood. The receptors were sampled from a woman aged 25 to 45 in good health. The CDR3 runs from the conserved cysteine through the conserved F or W. The order of the fields is CDR3 DNA, CDR3 protein, D gene, V gene, clone size, J gene. A D gene is named only where the DNA matches it firmly. Size tells how often a clone was seen (once, few, many) or the class of an expanded clone, and some rows leave it out.

TGCAGCGTGGCCTTAGCGGGGGAGCAGTACTTC	CSVALAGEQYF	TRBD2	TRBV29-1	NA	TRBJ2-7
TGCGCCAGCAGGGCTTACTCTGGAAACACCATATATTTT	CASRAYSGNTIYF	NA	TRBV5-1	NA	TRBJ1-3
TGTGCCAGCAGCGTAGGCGGTCCTAGCGCTTCCTCCTACGAGCAGTACTTC	CASSVGGPSASSYEQYF	NA	TRBV9	NA	TRBJ2-7
TGCGCCAGCAGGCAACGGACTAGCGGGAGTATGAACACAGATACGCAGTATTTT	CASRQRTSGSMNTDTQYF	TRBD2	TRBV5-1	NA	TRBJ2-3
TGTGCCAGCAGCCAAAGGAGAACCGGGGAGCTGTTTTTT	CASSQRRTGELFF	NA	TRBV14	NA	TRBJ2-2
TGTGCCAGCAGCCGGACAGGGTACGAGCAGTACTTC	CASSRTGYEQYF	TRBD1	TRBV7-9	NA	TRBJ2-7
TGCAGCGTTGGGGGACTAGCGGCCTCCCCCCAGTACTTC	CSVGGLAASPQYF	TRBD2	TRBV29-1	NA	TRBJ2-5
TGTGCCAGCAACCTACTAGCGGGGGCCTTAGATACGCAGTATTTT	CASNLLAGALDTQYF	TRBD2	TRBV28	once	TRBJ2-3
TGTGCCAGTAGTATCCGACCCGATGGTAGAGAGACCCAGTACTTC	CASSIRPDGRETQYF	NA	TRBV19	NA	TRBJ2-5
TGTGCCAGCAGCAGTGAGGACAATCGGGTTTTAGCTTTCTTT	CASSSEDNRVLAFF	NA	TRBV7-8	NA	TRBJ1-1
TGTGCCAGCAGTGAAGCGAGGGGTAGCGGTCGCTTCTTC	CASSEARGSGRFF	NA	TRBV6-1	NA	TRBJ2-7
TGTGCCAGCAGCGCTCACCCCGGGACTACCAACTCGGGCGAGCAGTACTTC	CASSAHPGTTNSGEQYF	TRBD2	TRBV11-2	NA	TRBJ2-7
TGTGCCAGCAGCTTCGGACCCAAGCAGTTCTTC	CASSFGPKQFF	NA	TRBV7-2	NA	TRBJ2-1
TGTGCCAGCAGCTACACGACTAGAACTGAAGCTTTCTTT	CASSYTTRTEAFF	NA	TRBV14	NA	TRBJ1-1
TGTGCCAGCAGCTCCTCTTCGCGGACGAGCTCCTACAATGAGCAGTTCTTC	CASSSSSRTSSYNEQFF	NA	TRBV7-8	NA	TRBJ2-1
TGTGCCAGCAGAGCCAGGGGGTACGAGCAGTACTTC	CASRARGYEQYF	TRBD1	TRBV27	NA	TRBJ2-7
TGCAGCGTTTTAGTGTCCGAGCAGTACTTC	CSVLVSEQYF	NA	TRBV29-1	NA	TRBJ2-7
TGCGCCAGCAGCCCAGGGACTAGCGTGCGCCAAGAGACCCAGTACTTC	CASSPGTSVRQETQYF	TRBD2	TRBV5-1	NA	TRBJ2-5
TGTGCCAGCAGTTACACCGGGACCCACGGCTACAATGAGCAGTTCTTC	CASSYTGTHGYNEQFF	NA	TRBV6-6	NA	TRBJ2-1
TGTGCCAGCAGCTCCGGGACACGGGAGGGAGAGCTGTTTTTT	CASSSGTREGELFF	TRBD2	TRBV5-5	once	TRBJ2-2
TGTGCCAGCAGTGAACCACATGGGGCGGGAACCTCCTACGAGCAGTACTTC	CASSEPHGAGTSYEQYF	NA	TRBV25-1	NA	TRBJ2-7
TGTGCCACCAGCAGGGAAAGAGGGCGGAGCTCCTACAATGAGCAGTTCTTC	CATSRERGRSSYNEQFF	NA	TRBV15	NA	TRBJ2-1
TGTGCCAGCAGTTGGGGTAGGGGCTACGAGCAGTACTTC	CASSWGRGYEQYF	NA	TRBV6-5	NA	TRBJ2-7
TGTGCCAGCAGCCAAGCCCAAGGGGAAGCCGGGGAGCTGTTTTTT	CASSQAQGEAGELFF	NA	TRBV4-2	NA	TRBJ2-2
TGTGCCATCTTAAGACAGGTAAGCACGAACACTGAAGCTTTCTTT	CAILRQVSTNTEAFF	NA	TRBV18	NA	TRBJ1-1
TGCGCCAGCAGCTACGGCGGGAGGATTAATGAGCAGTTCTTC	CASSYGGRINEQFF	TRBD2	TRBV5-1	NA	TRBJ2-1